Included here is one T cell receptor (beta chain) sequence, with context. Its target is unknown. The source of the sample is a study of cytomegalovirus exposure and HLA in healthy donors. Vbeta (60) and Jbeta (13) primers were used in the PCR. Data came from immunoSEQ multiplex PCR; TCRdb stores just in-frame clones and leaves some out. The sample shows about 98,000 clones, about 80% of them seen only once. CDR3 length equals 15 residues. In germline, CDR1 is MGHDK, CDR2 SYGVNS. The V segment lost 6 bases and the J segment 7 bases; nucleotides outside the gene matches: 9. General study results and limits: The authors enumerated 150 to 200 TCR beta chains as linked to cytomegalovirus.

It was healthy bone marrow donors who served as donors. The chain couples TRBV25-1 to TRBJ2-4; 10 nucleotides match TRBD1. The sample consisted of PBMCs. This TCR was recovered from a man aged 18 to 30 in good health and CMV-seropositive. CDR3 DNA sequence: TGTGCCAGCAGCTCGGGACAGGGGATCCTGAACATTCAGTACTTC. This encodes CASSSGQGILNIQYF.